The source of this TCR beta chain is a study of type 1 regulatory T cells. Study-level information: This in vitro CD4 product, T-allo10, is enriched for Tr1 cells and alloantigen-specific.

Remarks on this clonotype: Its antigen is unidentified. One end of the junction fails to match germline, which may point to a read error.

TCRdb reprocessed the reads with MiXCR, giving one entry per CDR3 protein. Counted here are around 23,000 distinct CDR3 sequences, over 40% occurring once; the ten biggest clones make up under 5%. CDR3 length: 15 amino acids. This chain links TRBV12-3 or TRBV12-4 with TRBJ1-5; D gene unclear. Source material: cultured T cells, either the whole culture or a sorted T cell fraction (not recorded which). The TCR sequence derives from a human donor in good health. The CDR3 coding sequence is TGTGCCAGCAGTTTAAGGGCGGGATTCAATCAGTCCCAGCATTTT. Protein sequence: CASSLRAGFNQSQHF.